This T cell receptor (beta chain) was identified in a study of T-cell memory formation after mild COVID-19. Study-level information: TCR clusters were largely donor specific. Findings and limits, study-wide: Clones which contracted sat mainly in CM and EM if CD4+, and in EMRA if CD8+. Detection of some responders pre-infection suggested pre-existing cross-reactive memory T cells participated.

Germline CDR1 reads SEHNR; CDR2 reads FQNEAQ (reference sequence). The CDR3 totals 16 residues. The V segment lost 5 bases and the J segment 0 bases; nucleotides outside the gene matches: 8. In the case of this clonotype: Its antigen is unknown.

TCRdb re-analysed the 5' RACE reads in MiXCR, keeping a single row per CDR3 protein. Of about 280,000 distinct CDR3 sequences in the sample, around 8% were seen once. This receptor was obtained from a man younger than 30 who had mild COVID-19 (a few samples of this study predate the infection). Cell type and time point are not known. The sequenced sample consisted of PBMCs or a T cell subset sorted from them (not recorded which). This rearrangement joins TRBV7-9 to TRBJ2-5; 8 bases are shared with TRBD2. The CDR3 sequence: CASSPGLAVYQETQYF. As DNA, the CDR3 is TGTGCCAGCAGCCCTGGACTAGCAGTGTACCAAGAGACCCAGTACTTC.